The present T cell receptor (beta chain) was sequenced within a study of T cells in Graves' hyperthyroidism and ophthalmopathy (dated by TCRdb to about 2019). In the study overall: Peripheral blood was sampled at the time of initial diagnosis, prior to any treatment. To identify TCR V-J signatures that set the groups apart, the researchers used a discovery cohort of 100 patients, made up of 40 to 45 with Graves' ophthalmopathy and about 59 with stable Graves' hyperthyroidism. Whether ophthalmopathy could be predicted prospectively was tested in an independent validation cohort made up of under 20 hyperthyroidism patients plus 17 patients who later progressed to ophthalmopathy. The roughly 100 discovery patients were divided at random into training and test sets in a 7:3 ratio. Thyroid tissue and blood T-cell repertoires from more than 5 Graves' hyperthyroidism patients were also compared in the study. After blood sampling, hyperthyroidism patients were treated with methimazole at a starting dose of 30 mg daily, and ophthalmopathy patients were treated with high-dose intravenous methylprednisolone. The paper describes TCR Vbeta CDR3 sequencing of 140 or so peripheral blood samples, made up of under 50 ophthalmopathy patients, roughly 72 hyperthyroidism patients and 17 progressor patients.

The CDR3 runs 14 amino acids, cysteine and phenylalanine included. Kept here is only the CDR3 DNA, which spans 42 bases and is read in frame from base 1. V gives up 0 bases and J gives up 3 bases, and the segment between their germline ends measures 8 bases. Taken from the germline V gene, the CDR1 and CDR2 loops are MNHEY and SVGAGI. This clonotype was counted only a few times. The target of this receptor is not known. No clone much larger than this one lies a single base away; base qualities are absent. The TCR beta CDR3 regions were amplified from the RNA transcripts. A first-round RT-PCR of the TCR CDR3 used the HTBI primer set with the Qiagen OneStep RT-PCR kit. Libraries were constructed in a second round of multiplex PCR, after which size selection and purification were carried out. Sequencing of the libraries was done on an Illumina HiSeq2000 using paired-end 100 bp reads. Under the source paper's analysis protocol: SOAPnuke was used to process the raw data, removing reads that contained adapters or uncalled bases, had a mean Phred below 15, or lacked an exact match to the constant primer or identifier. High-quality paired reads were merged using COPE v1.2.5, and each unique nucleotide sequence was defined as a clonotype. MiTCR v1.1 was used to align the clonotypes against IMGT TRBV, TRBD and TRBJ reference segments. The analysis was restricted to V-J combinations with a frequency above 0.0001, which together covered approximately 99% of the repertoires. A TCS score was defined as the ratio of F50 (clonal expansion) to E x V (chaos), with BLOSUM62-based TCRdist applied between CDR3 peptides within each V-J. Welch's t-statistics and random forest reduced fewer than 600 V-J features to some 14, which were used in a naive Bayes classifier (R e1071). Starting from the raw public reads, TCRdb applied fastp trimming at Q25, assembled clones with MiXCR and retained in-frame beta chains. Under each unique CDR3 protein, matching rows form one entry showing the most common genes and DNA. None of the V and J calls come from the authors' own analysis; TCRdb made them. The sample records some 490,000 distinct CDR3 sequences, approximately 23% of which are singletons. The ten largest make up roughly 49% of the sample.

General study outcomes and caveats: In validation, progression to ophthalmopathy was predicted by the model with nearly 71% sensitivity and 72.22% specificity, a median of approximately 7.1 months before onset. Sample size was not statistically predetermined, and investigators were not blinded to group allocation. Blood samples also contained most of the expanded thyroid clonotypes (frequency above 0.001), which suggests that blood repertoires may reflect thyroid immune responses. Ophthalmopathy was separated from stable hyperthyroidism by a 13 V-J signature model, with just over 85% sensitivity and approximately 84% specificity obtained in cross-validation and 80%/75% obtained in testing.

Moderately to severely active disease, a Clinical Activity Score of at least 3, a NOSPECS grade of at least 4, and a duration under 3 months were present in ophthalmopathy patients. Exclusion was applied to patients with uncontrolled infections, other autoimmune diseases, pregnancy or lactation. Clinical symptoms, serum thyroxine and TRAb, thyroid ultrasound, and orbital computed tomography formed the basis for the diagnoses. Ficoll-Paque density gradient centrifugation was used to isolate PBMCs from about 10 ml of fresh peripheral blood. Total RNA was extracted with Trizol reagent, and quality was checked on an Agilent 2100 Bioanalyzer.

The chain uses TRBV6-5 and TRBJ1-2; the D gene cannot be named for sure. The sequenced sample consisted of blood. The TCR comes from a woman aged 70-85 years with Graves' ophthalmopathy. This receptor has the CDR3 CASSYSGRDYGYTF. DNA sequence: TGTGCCAGCAGTTACTCTGGCCGAGACTATGGCTACACCTTC.